A single sample is the source of the 22 T cell receptor beta chains below, sequenced in a study of spatial heterogeneity in lung cancer. Time point given: sample taken at primary tumor resection. In each case, whole RNA from tumor, nontumor lung or frozen PBMC was sequenced unsorted. MiXCR, applied by TCRdb to the 5' RACE reads, yields one record per CDR3 protein. This sample has tens of thousands of distinct CDR3 sequences, with 5.2% found just once. Material: PBMCs, obtained at surgery. The receptors were sampled from a female donor with early-stage non-small cell lung cancer.

This clonotype was seen only a few times. The V call is TRBV27, the J call TRBJ2-5; weak D call: TRBD2 (5 bases). V shed 2 bases and J shed 7 bases, with 8 bases lying between them. Germline loops: CDR1 MNHEY, CDR2 SMNVEV (reference sequence). The CDR3 sequence is 12 residues long. In nucleotides, the CDR3 is TGTGCCAGCAGTTTAGGTCGGGGGACCCAGTACTTC. Amino acid sequence: CASSLGRGTQYF.

This clonotype showed up just a few times. The chain recombines TRBV5-4 with TRBJ2-5; TRBD2 agrees at 13 bases. Germline-derived CDR1 and CDR2 are SGHNT and YYREEE (reference sequence). The trim removed 5 bases at V and 0 bases at J, leaving 7 bases unmatched. The CDR3 has 17 residues. The DNA for the CDR3 is TGTGCCAGCAGGAGAGGGGGACTAGCGGGGTACCAAGAGACCCAGTACTTC. Protein: CASRRGGLAGYQETQYF.

This clonotype was seen many times. V gene TRBV19 combines with J gene TRBJ2-2, with TRBD2 as a possible D gene (6 bases). The V gene lost 5 bases and the J gene lost 5 bases, with 15 bases spanning the gap. Germline V gene lookup returns CDR1 LNHDA and CDR2 SQIVND (reference sequence). The CDR3 is 15 residues long. The CDR3 bases are TGTGCCAGTAGTTCCCCCCGGAGGGCGACCGGGGAGCTGTTTTTT. Translating it yields CASSSPRRATGELFF.

This clonotype occurred many times. V usage is TRBV6-5 and J usage is TRBJ1-5, with 10 positions matching TRBD1. Trimming cost V 6 bases and J 5 bases; bases outside gene matches: 7. Per germline, CDR1 MNHEY and CDR2 SVGAGI. This CDR3 is 15 amino acids long. The CDR3 DNA is TGTGCCAGCAGCCCCCGAGGGACAGGGGATCAGCCCCAGCATTTT. Residues: CASSPRGTGDQPQHF.

The chain recombines TRBV20-1 with TRBJ2-7; 9 positions agree with TRBD2. The V and J ends lost 0 bases and 7 bases, in that order; junction bases with no gene match: 13. The germline gives CDR1 DFQATT, CDR2 SNEGSKA (reference sequence). The CDR3 contains 16 residues. CDR3 DNA sequence: TGCAGTGCTAGAGATCGTTTACTGGCGGGAGGGAGTGAGCAGTACTTC. The encoded protein is CSARDRLLAGGSEQYF.

About this clonotype itself: A much larger clone lies one base from this, so it may be a read error. Because it lacks the conserved phenylalanine or tryptophan at the end, this CDR3 is likely a read error. The rearrangement uses TRBV7-2 and TRBJ2-5; D ambiguous. The CDR3 spans 12 residues. V lost 3 bases, J lost 7 bases, and 9 bases lay in between. CDR1 is SGHTA and CDR2 is FQGNSA in the germline V gene. The CDR3 region is CASSLVKGTQYI. The DNA of the CDR3 is TGTGCCAGCAGCTTGGTAAAGGGGACCCAGTACATC.

The rearrangement joins TRBV4-3 to TRBJ1-1; D remains ambiguous. The CDR3 is made up of 14 amino acids. Trimming removed 0 bases from V and 3 bases from J, with 8 bases in between. The germline gives CDR1 LGHNA, CDR2 YSLEER. CDR3 sequence reads: CASSQEFRYTEAFF. CDR3 nucleotide sequence: TGCGCCAGCAGCCAAGAATTTAGATACACTGAAGCTTTCTTT.

This clonotype has a count of ten or more. V usage is TRBV15 and J usage is TRBJ1-1, with D hard to call. CDR1 is LNHNV, CDR2 YYDKDF, per germline (reference sequence). The CDR3 loop spans 17 amino acids. V dropped 0 bases and J dropped 2 bases, with 16 bases sitting between them. Here the CDR3 reads CATSRDRGSRRNTEAFF. Written as DNA, the CDR3 is TGTGCCACCAGCAGAGACCGTGGGTCTCGTCGTAACACTGAAGCTTTCTTT.

The rearrangement uses TRBV15 and TRBJ1-4; D remains unclear. The germline V and J ends were trimmed by 1 base and 0 bases, with 9 bases remaining between them. Germline loops: CDR1 LNHNV, CDR2 YYDKDF (reference sequence). There are 16 residues in the CDR3. The CDR3 coding sequence is TGTGCCACCAGCAGAGGAGGGATTTCAACTAATGAAAAACTGTTTTTT. Its protein is CATSRGGISTNEKLFF.

This clonotype was detected many times. V is TRBV7-2 and J is TRBJ1-4; D call uncertain. This CDR3 region has 13 residues. V was cut by 6 bases and J by 3 bases, with 8 bases left in between. CDR1 and CDR2 from the germline V gene are SGHTA and FQGNSA. In DNA, the CDR3 is TGTGCCAGCAGGCCACCGTCTAATGAAAAACTGTTTTTT. This sequence encodes CASRPPSNEKLFF.

This clonotype was seen repeatedly, ten times or more. This chain uses TRBV10-3 with TRBJ2-2; 8 positions agree with TRBD2. J lost 3 bases, V lost 8 bases, and 5 bases had no gene match. Germline V gene data show CDR1 as ENHRY and CDR2 as SYGVKD. This CDR3 is 14 amino acids long. CDR3 in DNA: TGTGCCATCGGCCCGACTAGCGACACCGGGGAGCTGTTTTTT. Translation gives CAIGPTSDTGELFF.

In this sample, this clonotype turned up a few times. The V gene is TRBV5-1, the J gene TRBJ2-3; weak D call: TRBD2 (7 bases). CDR3 length equals 14 residues. Per the germline V gene, CDR1 is SGHRS and CDR2 is YFSETQ. Trimming stripped 0 bases from V and 9 bases from J, with 14 bases between. The CDR3 protein is CASSLARAGATQYF. The CDR3 DNA reads as TGCGCCAGCAGCTTGGCCAGGGCGGGGGCAACGCAGTATTTT.

This clonotype was counted ten times or more. This sequence joins TRBV27 and TRBJ2-2, with 16 bases fitting TRBD2. Germline lookup yields CDR1 MNHEY and CDR2 SMNVEV (reference sequence). V gave up 5 bases and J gave up 4 bases; unmatched junction bases: 13. The CDR3 runs to 20 residues. Here the CDR3 DNA reads TGTGCCAGCAGTCCATTGGCGGGGACTAGCGGGAGGGTCGTCACCGGGGAGCTGTTTTTT. Residues: CASSPLAGTSGRVVTGELFF.

This clonotype came up many times. The chain couples TRBV5-1 to TRBJ2-3; TRBD2 matches 8 bases. Germline V lookup: CDR1 SGHRS, CDR2 YFSETQ. This CDR3 is 14 amino acids long. V shed 4 bases, J shed 6 bases, and the junction held 7 bases outside the gene matches. CDR3 coding DNA: TGCGCCAGCAGCGGCGGGACTAGAGTCGATACGCAGTATTTT. This codes for CASSGGTRVDTQYF. The variable domain in full, completed from reference TRBV5-1 and TRBJ2-3, reads KAGVTQTPRYLIKTRGQQVTLSCSPISGHRSVSWYQQTPGQGLQFLFEYFSETQRNKGNFPGRFSGRQFSNSRSEMNVSTLELGDSALYLCASSGGTRVDTQYFGPGTRLTVL.

The sample holds a few counts of this clonotype. The rearrangement joins TRBV6-5 to TRBJ1-1, with TRBD1 matching 10 bases. With V trimmed by 6 bases and J by 10 bases, 5 bases remained unmatched. This CDR3 contains 12 residues. Germline CDR1 MNHEY, CDR2 SVGAGI. The CDR3 protein is CASSDRGQIAFF. DNA for the CDR3: TGTGCCAGCAGCGACAGGGGGCAGATAGCTTTCTTT.

This clonotype was seen more than once but under ten times. This chain connects TRBV5-5 to TRBJ2-5; D is perhaps TRBD1 (5 bases). This CDR3 has 14 residues. Trimming cost V 0 bases and J 1 base, with 7 bases left between them. In germline, CDR1 is SGHKS, CDR2 YYEKEE (reference sequence). Here the CDR3 DNA reads TGTGCCAGCAGCTTGGGACAGATCCAAGAGACCCAGTACTTC. Translated: CASSLGQIQETQYF.

There are many counts of this clonotype. This chain joins TRBV7-9 and TRBJ2-5, with D possibly TRBD1 on 5 matching bases. The CDR3 length is 14 residues. Trimming cost V 5 bases and J 5 bases, with 15 bases left between them. Germline V gene lookup returns CDR1 SEHNR and CDR2 FQNEAQ (reference sequence). The chain's CDR3 is CASSDSRVSETQYF. DNA of the CDR3: TGTGCCAGCAGCGATAGCAGGGTCAGCGAGACCCAGTACTTC.

This clonotype was detected ten times or more. V is TRBV7-2 and J is TRBJ2-1; maybe TRBD2 (5 bases). Germline CDR1 reads SGHTA; CDR2 reads FQGNSA. V lost 1 base to trimming and J lost 5 bases, with 12 bases between them. This CDR3 comprises 15 residues. CDR3 coding DNA: TGTGCCAGCAGCTTAGGAGTAGCGCCAAACAATGAGCAGTTCTTC. Translating it yields CASSLGVAPNNEQFF. Drawing the rest from reference TRBV7-2 and TRBJ2-1, the complete variable domain is GAGVSQSPSNKVTEKGKDVELRCDPISGHTALYWYRQSLGQGLEFLIYFQGNSAPDKSGLPSDRFSAERTGGSVSTLTIQRTQQEDSAVYLCASSLGVAPNNEQFFGPGTRLTVL.

This clonotype showed up many times. This chain links TRBV27 with TRBJ2-3; 11 bases are shared with TRBD1. The V gene's germline CDR1 is MNHEY and CDR2 SMNVEV (reference sequence). This CDR3 is built from 15 residues. J gave up 1 base and V 6 bases, and 3 bases lay outside the gene matches. CDR3 bases: TGTGCCAGCAGAGAGGACAGGGGGCGCACAGATACGCAGTATTTT. Its protein is CASREDRGRTDTQYF.

Ten or more counts support this clonotype. The chain is built from TRBV7-2 and TRBJ2-3; D is unclear. Deletions cut 1 base from V and 5 bases from J, with 10 bases between. Germline CDR1 and CDR2: SGHTA and FQGNSA. The CDR3 has 14 residues. Here the CDR3 DNA reads TGTGCCAGCAGCTTAGAATGGTCGCAAGATACGCAGTATTTT. Protein: CASSLEWSQDTQYF.

This clonotype has a count of ten or more. The gene calls are TRBV21-1 and TRBJ2-3; the DNA was not used to check the table's D call, TRBD2. TRBV21-1 is flagged as a pseudogene. The CDR3 has 16 residues. The CDR3 loop reads CASSKILALSTDTQYF. The CDR3 coding sequence is TGTGCCAGCAGCAAAATCCTAGCGCTGAGCACAGATACGCAGTATTTT.

This clonotype appeared many times. This chain uses TRBV5-1 with TRBJ2-4; no reliable D call. From germline, CDR1 is SGHRS and CDR2 YFSETQ. The CDR3 is 12 residues long. V gave up 5 bases and J gave up 0 bases, with 3 bases separating them. CDR3 sequence reads: CASSLAKNIQYF. The CDR3 DNA follows: TGCGCCAGCAGTTTAGCCAAAAACATTCAGTACTTC.